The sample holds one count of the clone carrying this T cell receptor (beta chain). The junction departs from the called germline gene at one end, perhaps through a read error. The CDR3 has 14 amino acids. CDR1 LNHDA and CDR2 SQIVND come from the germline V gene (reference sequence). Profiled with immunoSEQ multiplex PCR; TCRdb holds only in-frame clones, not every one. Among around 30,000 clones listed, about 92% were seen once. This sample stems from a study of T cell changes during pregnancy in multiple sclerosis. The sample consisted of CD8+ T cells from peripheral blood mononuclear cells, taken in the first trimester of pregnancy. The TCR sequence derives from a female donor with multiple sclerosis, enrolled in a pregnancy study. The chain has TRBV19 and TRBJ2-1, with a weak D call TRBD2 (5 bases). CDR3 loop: CASRIGGSYNEQFF. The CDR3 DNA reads TGTGCCAGTAGGATAGGAGGCTCCTACAATGAGCAGTTCTTC.